This T cell receptor beta chain is from a study of type 1 regulatory T cells. The overall study: T-allo10 is an in vitro-generated, Tr1-enriched CD4 T cell product specific for alloantigen.

Using its own MiXCR run on the reads, TCRdb lists one record per CDR3 protein. The top ten clones hold just over 15% of a sample with around 14,000 distinct CDR3 sequences, around 13% of them seen once. In the case of this clonotype: Its antigen is unidentified.

V lost 3 bases, J lost 1 base, and 9 bases lay in between. This CDR3 contains 14 residues. Germline V gene data show CDR1 as KGHSH and CDR2 as LQKENI. Material: cultured T cells, either the whole culture or a sorted T cell fraction (not recorded which). The V gene is TRBV18, the J gene TRBJ1-1; D unresolved. This receptor was identified in a human donor in good health. Here the CDR3 DNA reads TGTGCCAGCTCACCCGGGGTGACGAACACTGAAGCTTTCTTT. Translation: CASSPGVTNTEAFF. The full variable domain, with the rest looked up from reference TRBV18 and TRBJ1-1, is NAGVMQNPRHLVRRRGQEARLRCSPMKGHSHVYWYRQLPEEGLKFMVYLQKENIIDESGMPKERFSAEFPKEGPSILRIQQVVRGDSAAYFCASSPGVTNTEAFFGQGTRLTVV.